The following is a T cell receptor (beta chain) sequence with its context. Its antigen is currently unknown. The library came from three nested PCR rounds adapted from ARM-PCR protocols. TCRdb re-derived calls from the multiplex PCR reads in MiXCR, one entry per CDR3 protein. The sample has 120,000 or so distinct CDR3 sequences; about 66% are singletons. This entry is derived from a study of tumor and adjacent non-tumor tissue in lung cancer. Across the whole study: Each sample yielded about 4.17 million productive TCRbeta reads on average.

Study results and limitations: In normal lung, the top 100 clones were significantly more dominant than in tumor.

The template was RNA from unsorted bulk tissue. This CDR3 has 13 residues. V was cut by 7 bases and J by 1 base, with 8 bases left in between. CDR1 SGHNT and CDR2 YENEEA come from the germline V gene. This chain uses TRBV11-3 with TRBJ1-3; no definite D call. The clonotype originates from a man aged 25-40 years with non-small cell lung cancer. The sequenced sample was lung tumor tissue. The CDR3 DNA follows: TGTGCCAGCATCACTGGTTCTGGAAACACCATATATTTT. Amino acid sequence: CASITGSGNTIYF. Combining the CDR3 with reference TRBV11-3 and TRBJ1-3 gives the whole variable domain EAGVVQSPRYKIIEKKQPVAFWCNPISGHNTLYWYLQNLGQGPELLIRYENEEAVDDSQLPKDRFSAERLKGVDSTLKIQPAELGDSAVYLCASITGSGNTIYFGEGSWLTVV.